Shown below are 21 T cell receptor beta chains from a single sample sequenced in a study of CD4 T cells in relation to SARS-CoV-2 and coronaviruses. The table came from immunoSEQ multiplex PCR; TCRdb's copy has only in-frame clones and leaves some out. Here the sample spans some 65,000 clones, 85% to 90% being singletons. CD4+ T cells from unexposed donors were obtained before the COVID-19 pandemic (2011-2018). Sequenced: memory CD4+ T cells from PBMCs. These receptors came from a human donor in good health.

CDR3 in amino acids: CASSFSGTGGEEAFF. The CDR3, as DNA: TGCGCCAGCAGCTTTTCCGGGACAGGGGGCGAGGAAGCTTTCTTT. J is TRBJ1-1 and V is TRBV5-1; 12 nucleotides align to TRBD1. The germline CDR1 and CDR2 sequences are SGHRS and YFSETQ. J lost 8 bases, V lost 2 bases, and 7 bases had no gene match. The CDR3 is made up of 15 amino acids.

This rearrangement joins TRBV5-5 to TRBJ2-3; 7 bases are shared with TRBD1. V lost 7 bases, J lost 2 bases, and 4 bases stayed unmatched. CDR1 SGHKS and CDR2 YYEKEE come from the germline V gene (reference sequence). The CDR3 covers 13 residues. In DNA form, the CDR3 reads TGTGCCAGCGGGGGACAGCTCACAGATACGCAGTATTTT. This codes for CASGGQLTDTQYF.

The CDR3 protein is CASSLVGTAGKNIQYF. The CDR3 coding sequence is TGTGCCAGCAGCTTAGTAGGGACAGCTGGAAAAAACATTCAGTACTTC. This chain connects TRBV7-2 to TRBJ2-4, with 7 bases matching TRBD1. Per the germline V gene, CDR1 is SGHTA and CDR2 is FQGNSA. The CDR3 is 16 amino acids. J lost 4 bases, V lost 1 base, and 7 bases had no gene match.

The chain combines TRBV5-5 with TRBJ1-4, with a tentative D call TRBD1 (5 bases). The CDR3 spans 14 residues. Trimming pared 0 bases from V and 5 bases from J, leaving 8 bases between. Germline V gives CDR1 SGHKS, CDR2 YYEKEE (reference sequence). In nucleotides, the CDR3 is TGTGCCAGCAGCTTGGACAGGAGCAATGAAAAACTGTTTTTT. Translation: CASSLDRSNEKLFF.

The CDR3 is CASSLRRGSYEQYF. The DNA of the CDR3 is TGTGCCAGCAGCTTAAGGAGGGGTTCCTACGAGCAGTACTTC. The chain is built from TRBV7-2 and TRBJ2-7; D might be TRBD2 (6 bases). Deletions cut 2 bases from V and 1 base from J, with 9 bases between. CDR1 SGHTA and CDR2 FQGNSA come from the germline V gene. The CDR3 totals 14 residues.

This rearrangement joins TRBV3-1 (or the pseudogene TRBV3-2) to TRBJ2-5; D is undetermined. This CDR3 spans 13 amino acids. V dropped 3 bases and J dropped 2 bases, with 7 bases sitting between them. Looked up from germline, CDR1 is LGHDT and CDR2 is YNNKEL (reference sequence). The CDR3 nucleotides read TGTGCCAGCAGCCACGCCAGGCAAGAGACCCAGTACTTC. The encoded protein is CASSHARQETQYF.

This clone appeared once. CDR3 sequence reads: CSVADEIYGYTF. In nucleotides, the CDR3 is TGCAGCGTCGCGGACGAAATCTATGGCTACACCTTC. The chain has TRBV29-1 and TRBJ1-2; no clear D gene. The CDR3 contains 12 residues. Germline CDR1 is SQVTM and CDR2 is ANQGSEA. V was shortened by 6 bases and J by 4 bases, with 12 bases between the two germline ends. Filled out from reference TRBV29-1 and TRBJ1-2, the complete variable domain reads SAVISQKPSRDICQRGTSLTIQCQVDSQVTMMFWYRQQPGQSLTLIATANQGSEATYESGFVIDKFPISRPNLTFSTLTVSNMSPEDSSIYLCSVADEIYGYTFGSGTRLTVV.

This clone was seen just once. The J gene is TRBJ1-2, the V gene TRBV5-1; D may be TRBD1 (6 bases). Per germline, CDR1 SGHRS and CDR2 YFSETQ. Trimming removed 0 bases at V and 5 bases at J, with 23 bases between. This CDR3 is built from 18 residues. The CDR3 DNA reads TGCGCCAGCAGCTTGGATTCCCGGGGGGGCAGGCAATTTTATGGCTACACCTTC. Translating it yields CASSLDSRGGRQFYGYTF.

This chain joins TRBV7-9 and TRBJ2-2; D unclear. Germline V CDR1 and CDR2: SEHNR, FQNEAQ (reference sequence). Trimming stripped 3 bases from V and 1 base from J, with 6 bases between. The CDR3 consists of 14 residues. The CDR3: CASSLRLNTGELFF. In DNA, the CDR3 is TGTGCCAGCAGCTTGAGGCTGAACACCGGGGAGCTGTTTTTT.

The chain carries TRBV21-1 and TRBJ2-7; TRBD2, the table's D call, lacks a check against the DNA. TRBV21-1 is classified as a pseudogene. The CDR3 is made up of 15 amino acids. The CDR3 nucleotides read TGTGCCAGCAGCAAAGCCCGCGGGGGGGCCCACGAGCAGTACTTC. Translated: CASSKARGGAHEQYF.

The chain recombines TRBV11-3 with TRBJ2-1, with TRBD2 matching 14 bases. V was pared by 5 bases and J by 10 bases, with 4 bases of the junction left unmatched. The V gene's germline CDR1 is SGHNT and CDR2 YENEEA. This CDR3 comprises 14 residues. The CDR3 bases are TGTGCCAGCAGCCGACTAGCGGGAGGGGGGGAGCAGTTCTTC. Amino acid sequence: CASSRLAGGGEQFF.

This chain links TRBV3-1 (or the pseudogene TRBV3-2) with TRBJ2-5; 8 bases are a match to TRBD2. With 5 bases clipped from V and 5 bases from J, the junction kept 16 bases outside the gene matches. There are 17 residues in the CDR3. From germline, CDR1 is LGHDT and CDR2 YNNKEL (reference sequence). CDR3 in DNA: TGTGCCAGCAGCTCCGTCGGGGGGGCGCTTAGTTTTGAGACCCAGTACTTC. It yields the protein CASSSVGGALSFETQYF.

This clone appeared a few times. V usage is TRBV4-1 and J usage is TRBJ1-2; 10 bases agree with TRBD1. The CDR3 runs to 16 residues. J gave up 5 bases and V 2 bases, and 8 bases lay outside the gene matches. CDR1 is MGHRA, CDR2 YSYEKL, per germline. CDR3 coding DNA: TGCGCCAGCAGCCAACCCGACAGGGGGCGCAGGTATGGCTACACCTTC. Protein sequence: CASSQPDRGRRYGYTF.

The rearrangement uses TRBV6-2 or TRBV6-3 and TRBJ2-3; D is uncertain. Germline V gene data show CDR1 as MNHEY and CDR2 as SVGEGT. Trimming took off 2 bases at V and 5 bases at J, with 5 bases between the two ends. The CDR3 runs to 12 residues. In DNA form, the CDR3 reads TGTGCCAGCAGTTACATGCAAGATACGCAGTATTTT. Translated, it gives CASSYMQDTQYF.

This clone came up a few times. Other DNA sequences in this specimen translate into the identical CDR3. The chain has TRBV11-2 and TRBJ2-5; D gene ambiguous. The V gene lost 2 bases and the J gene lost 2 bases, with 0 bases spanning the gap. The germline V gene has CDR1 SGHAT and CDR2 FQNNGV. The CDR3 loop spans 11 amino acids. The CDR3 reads CASSLQETQYF. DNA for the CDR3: TGTGCCAGCAGCTTACAAGAGACCCAGTACTTC.

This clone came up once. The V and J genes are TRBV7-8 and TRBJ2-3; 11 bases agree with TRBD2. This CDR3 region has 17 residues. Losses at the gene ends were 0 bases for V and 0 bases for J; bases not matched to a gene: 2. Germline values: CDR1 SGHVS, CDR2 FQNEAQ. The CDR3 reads CASSLARLAGSTDTQYF. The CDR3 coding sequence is TGTGCCAGCAGCTTAGCGAGACTAGCGGGAAGCACAGATACGCAGTATTTT. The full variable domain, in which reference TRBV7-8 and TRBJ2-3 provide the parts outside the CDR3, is GAGVSQSPRYKVAKRGQDVALRCDPISGHVSLFWYQQALGQGPEFLTYFQNEAQLDKSGLPSDRFFAERPEGSVSTLKIQRTQQEDSAVYLCASSLARLAGSTDTQYFGPGTRLTVL.

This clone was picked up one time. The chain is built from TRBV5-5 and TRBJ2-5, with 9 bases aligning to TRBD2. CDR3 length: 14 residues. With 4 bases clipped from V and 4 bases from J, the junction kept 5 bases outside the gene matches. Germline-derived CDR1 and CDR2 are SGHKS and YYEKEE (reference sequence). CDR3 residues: CASSTGTSRETQYF. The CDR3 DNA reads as TGTGCCAGCAGCACCGGGACTAGCCGAGAGACCCAGTACTTC.

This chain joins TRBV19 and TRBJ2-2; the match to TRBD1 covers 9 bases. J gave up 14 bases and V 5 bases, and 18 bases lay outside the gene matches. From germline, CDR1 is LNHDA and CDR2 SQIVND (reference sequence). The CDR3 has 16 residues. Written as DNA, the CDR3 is TGTGCCAGTAGTCAAGTTACCGGGACAGGGTACCGGAAACTGTTTTTT. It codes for CASSQVTGTGYRKLFF.

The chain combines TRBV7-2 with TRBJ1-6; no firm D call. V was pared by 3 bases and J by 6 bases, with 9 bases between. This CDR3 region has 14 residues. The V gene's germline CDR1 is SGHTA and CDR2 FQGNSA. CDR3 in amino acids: CASSFTQTNSPLHF. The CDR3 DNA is TGTGCCAGCAGCTTTACACAGACTAATTCACCCCTCCACTTT. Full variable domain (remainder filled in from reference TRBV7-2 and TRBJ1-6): GAGVSQSPSNKVTEKGKDVELRCDPISGHTALYWYRQSLGQGLEFLIYFQGNSAPDKSGLPSDRFSAERTGGSVSTLTIQRTQQEDSAVYLCASSFTQTNSPLHFGNGTRLTVT.

The CDR3 DNA reads TGTGCCAGCAGCTGGACGGAGGGCGGAGAGCAGTACTTC. This gives the protein CASSWTEGGEQYF. V and J are TRBV7-2 and TRBJ2-7, with D tentatively TRBD2 (6 bases). The V end lost 4 bases, the J end lost 7 bases, and 14 bases lay between the germline ends. This CDR3 is 13 amino acids long. The germline gives CDR1 SGHTA, CDR2 FQGNSA. Drawing the rest from reference TRBV7-2 and TRBJ2-7, the complete variable domain is GAGVSQSPSNKVTEKGKDVELRCDPISGHTALYWYRQSLGQGLEFLIYFQGNSAPDKSGLPSDRFSAERTGGSVSTLTIQRTQQEDSAVYLCASSWTEGGEQYFGPGTRLTVT.

The CDR3: CASSYDSMGNQPQHF. The CDR3 DNA follows: TGTGCCAGCAGCTACGATAGCATGGGCAATCAGCCCCAGCATTTT. J is TRBJ1-5 and V is TRBV6-5; D remains ambiguous. V lost 6 bases and J lost 2, with 14 bases in between. Germline values: CDR1 MNHEY, CDR2 SVGAGI. The CDR3 sequence is 15 residues long.